This entry lists 26 T cell receptor beta chains sequenced from one sample in a study of blood T cell repertoires in COVID-19 (dated by TCRdb to the early 2020s). The library relied on the immunoSEQ multiplex PCR assay. TCRdb carries this immuneACCESS record with in-frame sequences only. Its versions omit some clonotypes, under half of them owing to an unresolved V gene in the studies checked, with the rest unexplained. Counted in this sample were 190,000 or so clones; 70% to 90% of them appeared once. 0.95% to 1.5% of the sample is in the top ten clones. The sequenced sample consisted of PBMCs or T cells enriched from blood (not recorded which). The source is a man aged 30 to 45 who had recovered from COVID-19.

The rearrangement links TRBV7-2 to TRBJ2-5; the D gene is possibly TRBD1 (5 bases). V gave up 5 bases and J gave up 2 bases, with 24 bases separating them. Germline values: CDR1 SGHTA, CDR2 FQGNSA. CDR3 length: 18 residues. The CDR3 region has the DNA TGTGCCAGCAGCGATCCGGTGTGGCAGGGTGAAGAGCAAGAGACCCAGTACTTC. As protein: CASSDPVWQGEEQETQYF.

This chain connects TRBV4-3 to TRBJ2-7; tentative D call: TRBD2 (7 bases). The V and J ends lost 0 bases and 3 bases respectively, with 15 bases between them. Germline V gene sequence: CDR1 LGHNA, CDR2 YSLEER. The length of the CDR3 is 16 residues. The CDR3 sequence is CASSQDWGGGSYEQYF. CDR3 coding DNA: TGCGCCAGCAGCCAAGATTGGGGCGGGGGCAGCTACGAGCAGTACTTC.

V gene TRBV2 combines with J gene TRBJ1-3, with no clear D. V lost 2 bases and J 0 bases, leaving 11 bases between the germline ends. This CDR3 has 16 amino acids. Germline V lookup: CDR1 SNHLY, CDR2 FYNNEI. CDR3 coding DNA: TGTGCCAGCAGTGAAAGAGGGCGGGACTCTGGAAACACCATATATTTT. Translated: CASSERGRDSGNTIYF.

The chain links TRBV7-2 to TRBJ1-2; D may be TRBD1 (5 bases). Looked up from germline, CDR1 is SGHTA and CDR2 is FQGNSA. The CDR3 is 13 amino acids. V gave up 0 bases and J gave up 9 bases, with 11 bases separating them. In DNA form, the CDR3 reads TGTGCCAGCAGCTTAGCGCAGGGTTTTAGCTACACCTTC. Protein: CASSLAQGFSYTF.

The rearrangement joins TRBV7-2 to TRBJ2-7; TRBD2 is a possible D gene (6 bases). Looked up from germline, CDR1 is SGHTA and CDR2 is FQGNSA. The CDR3 is 12 amino acids. The ends were cut back, 5 bases at V and 6 bases at J, with 11 bases in the middle. In DNA form, the CDR3 reads TGTGCCAGCAGCGGCGCCGGGGGCGAGCAGTACTTC. Encoded protein: CASSGAGGEQYF.

V usage is TRBV19 and J usage is TRBJ1-1, with D hard to call. Germline values: CDR1 LNHDA, CDR2 SQIVND (reference sequence). V lost 7 bases, J lost 1 base, and 13 bases lay in between. CDR3 length: 14 amino acids. For the CDR3, the DNA is TGTGCCAGTATCCAACAGAAGCCGAACACTGAAGCTTTCTTT. Translated, it gives CASIQQKPNTEAFF.

The rearrangement links TRBV7-2 to TRBJ2-5; 9 bases are a match to TRBD2. The V and J ends lost 1 base and 5 bases, in that order; junction bases with no gene match: 5. This CDR3 has 15 amino acids. Germline V gives CDR1 SGHTA, CDR2 FQGNSA. CDR3 sequence (DNA): TGTGCCAGCAGCTTAGTGTCTAGCGGGGTTGAGACCCAGTACTTC. Its translation: CASSLVSSGVETQYF.

V gene TRBV25-1 combines with J gene TRBJ1-1, with TRBD1 matching 8 bases. J gave up 3 bases and V 6 bases, and 3 bases lay outside the gene matches. CDR1 is MGHDK, CDR2 SYGVNS, per germline. The CDR3 loop spans 13 amino acids. CDR3 DNA sequence: TGTGCCAGCAGAGGGACAGGCTACACTGAAGCTTTCTTT. Translated, it gives CASRGTGYTEAFF. Full variable domain (remainder filled in from reference TRBV25-1 and TRBJ1-1): EADIYQTPRYLVIGTGKKITLECSQTMGHDKMYWYQQDPGMELHLIHYSYGVNSTEKGDLSSESTVSRIRTEHFPLTLESARPSHTSQYLCASRGTGYTEAFFGQGTRLTVV.

The rearrangement links TRBV3-1 (or the pseudogene TRBV3-2) to TRBJ2-7; weak D call: TRBD1 (7 bases). The germline gives CDR1 LGHDT, CDR2 YNNKEL (reference sequence). CDR3 length: 14 residues. V dropped 4 bases and J dropped 2 bases, with 12 bases sitting between them. CDR3 protein: CASSPGRGAYEQYF. CDR3 bases: TGTGCCAGCAGCCCGGGCAGGGGGGCCTACGAGCAGTACTTC.

The chain recombines TRBV7-8 with TRBJ2-1; D is possibly TRBD2 (7 bases). V lost 5 bases and J lost 4, with 15 bases in between. There are 15 residues in the CDR3. Germline V CDR1 and CDR2: SGHVS, FQNEAQ. The CDR3 here is CASSHGGGGYNEQFF. The CDR3 DNA reads as TGTGCCAGCAGCCACGGGGGAGGGGGTTACAATGAGCAGTTCTTC.

The chain has TRBV3-1 (or the pseudogene TRBV3-2) and TRBJ2-2; D unresolved. Germline V gene data show CDR1 as LGHDT and CDR2 as YNNKEL (reference sequence). CDR3 length equals 12 residues. Deletions cut 2 bases from V and 8 bases from J, with 6 bases between. CDR3 sequence: CASSQPQGELFF. CDR3 sequence (DNA): TGTGCCAGCAGCCAACCACAGGGGGAGCTGTTTTTT.

This chain joins TRBV7-8 and TRBJ1-4, with D maybe TRBD1 (5 bases). V was clipped by 5 bases and J by 1 base, with 11 bases between them. Germline V gene data show CDR1 as SGHVS and CDR2 as FQNEAQ. CDR3 length: 15 amino acids. The CDR3 loop is CASSTSGGTNEKLFF. CDR3 bases: TGTGCCAGCAGCACCTCGGGGGGAACTAATGAAAAACTGTTTTTT.

The rearrangement uses TRBV9 and TRBJ1-5; 9 positions match TRBD1. Per germline, CDR1 SGDLS and CDR2 YYNGEE. V dropped 3 bases and J dropped 5; count of bases not matched to a gene: 6. This CDR3 spans 15 amino acids. CDR3 in amino acids: CASSGGQGLDQPQHF. CDR3 in DNA: TGTGCCAGCAGCGGGGGACAGGGACTAGATCAGCCCCAGCATTTT.

The rearrangement joins TRBV5-1 to TRBJ2-7, with 9 bases that match TRBD1. Germline V lookup: CDR1 SGHRS, CDR2 YFSETQ. CDR3 length: 15 amino acids. V lost 4 bases, J lost 4 bases, and 9 bases stayed unmatched. The CDR3 bases are TGCGCCAGCAGCCGGGGACAGGGTTTTGGTTACGAGCAGTACTTC. Translated, it gives CASSRGQGFGYEQYF.

The J gene is TRBJ2-1, the V gene TRBV6-4; TRBD1 aligns across 9 bases. Germline V CDR1 and CDR2: MRHNA, SNTAGT. The CDR3 length is 15 residues. The ends lost 5 bases at V and 4 bases at J; junction bases unmatched: 6. The CDR3 loop is CASSTGQGLYNEQFF. The CDR3 DNA sequence: TGTGCCAGCAGTACAGGACAGGGGCTATACAATGAGCAGTTCTTC.

The CDR3 loop reads CASSIWGDRVQPQHF. The CDR3, as DNA: TGTGCCAGTAGTATATGGGGGGACAGGGTTCAGCCCCAGCATTTT. This chain uses TRBV19 with TRBJ1-5; the match to TRBD1 covers 9 bases. Unmatched junction bases numbered 5, after V lost 2 bases and J lost 6 bases. The CDR3 sequence is 15 residues long. Germline CDR1 and CDR2: LNHDA and SQIVND (reference sequence).

V usage is TRBV6-6 and J usage is TRBJ2-1, with D perhaps matching TRBD2 (6 bases). The CDR3 is 15 amino acids. Germline V gene lookup returns CDR1 MNHNY and CDR2 SVGAGI (reference sequence). V lost 6 bases and J 4 bases, leaving 16 bases between the germline ends. CDR3 in DNA: TGTGCCAGCAGCGACCGGGACTTAAGATACAATGAGCAGTTCTTC. Encoded protein: CASSDRDLRYNEQFF.

The V and J genes are TRBV19 and TRBJ1-1; D is ambiguous. Germline V lookup: CDR1 LNHDA, CDR2 SQIVND (reference sequence). The length of the CDR3 is 15 residues. The V end lost 3 bases, the J end lost 1 base, and 12 bases lay between the germline ends. CDR3 DNA sequence: TGTGCCAGTAGTATGTTCAGCCGGGGGAACACTGAAGCTTTCTTT. This encodes CASSMFSRGNTEAFF.

The V and J genes are TRBV7-6 and TRBJ1-4; D is possibly TRBD1 (6 bases). V was trimmed by 4 bases and J by 3 bases, leaving 9 bases between them. The CDR3 totals 14 residues. CDR1 and CDR2 (germline): SGHVS, FNYEAQ. CDR3: CASSSGVSNEKLFF. Written as DNA, the CDR3 is TGTGCCAGCAGCTCAGGGGTGTCTAATGAAAAACTGTTTTTT.

The chain is built from TRBV28 and TRBJ2-3, with 8 positions matching TRBD1. The V and J ends lost 4 bases and 3 bases, in that order; junction bases with no gene match: 6. This CDR3 is built from 15 residues. Per germline, CDR1 MDHEN and CDR2 SYDVKM. The CDR3: CASSSTGDPTDTQYF. Here the CDR3 DNA reads TGTGCCAGCAGTTCGACAGGGGATCCGACAGATACGCAGTATTTT.

The V and J genes are TRBV11-2 and TRBJ2-3; 12 bases match TRBD2. The CDR3 runs 17 residues. The J segment lost 7 bases and the V segment lost 5 bases, leaving 13 bases of the junction unmatched. Germline V lookup: CDR1 SGHAT, CDR2 FQNNGV. The CDR3 sequence: CASSSRTSGTPVNTQYF. CDR3 in DNA: TGTGCCAGCAGCAGTCGGACTAGCGGGACCCCAGTAAATACGCAGTATTTT.

The chain joins TRBV9 to TRBJ2-3, with TRBD2 as a possible D gene (5 bases). Germline V gene lookup returns CDR1 SGDLS and CDR2 YYNGEE. This CDR3 is 14 amino acids long. Deletions cut 3 bases from V and 1 base from J, with 9 bases between. CDR3 in DNA: TGTGCCAGCAGCGCTCCGGAGGGCACAGATACGCAGTATTTT. Its translation: CASSAPEGTDTQYF.

The J gene is TRBJ2-3, the V gene TRBV6-5, with 10 bases aligning to TRBD1. Germline trimming cut 2 bases from V and 6 bases from J; bases unmatched to any gene: 2. Germline CDR1 is MNHEY and CDR2 is SVGAGI. CDR3 length: 14 amino acids. Here the CDR3 reads CASSYPTGGDTQYF. CDR3 nucleotide sequence: TGTGCCAGCAGTTACCCGACAGGGGGCGATACGCAGTATTTT.

This chain connects TRBV28 to TRBJ1-5; 7 nucleotides line up with TRBD1. From germline, CDR1 is MDHEN and CDR2 SYDVKM. With 1 base clipped from V and 4 bases from J, the junction kept 7 bases outside the gene matches. CDR3 length: 16 amino acids. This CDR3 reads CASSLLTGPTNQPQHF. CDR3 nucleotide sequence: TGTGCCAGCAGTTTATTGACAGGGCCGACAAATCAGCCCCAGCATTTT.

The chain couples TRBV30 to TRBJ1-4; D unclear. Germline values: CDR1 GTSNPN, CDR2 SVGIG (reference sequence). The CDR3 totals 12 residues. V lost 7 bases, J lost 8 bases, and 14 bases lay in between. Here the CDR3 DNA reads TGTGCCTTGGCCCTAGCTCCGGAAAAACTGTTTTTT. This encodes CALALAPEKLFF.

This chain joins TRBV11-2 and TRBJ2-7; possibly TRBD2 for D (7 bases). Looked up from germline, CDR1 is SGHAT and CDR2 is FQNNGV. The CDR3 runs 15 residues. V lost 2 bases, J lost 3 bases, and 14 bases lay in between. CDR3 sequence reads: CASSLTWGGLYEQYF. CDR3 bases: TGTGCCAGCAGCTTAACCTGGGGGGGGCTCTACGAGCAGTACTTC.